The T cell receptor (beta chain) under discussion was sequenced for a study of cytomegalovirus exposure and HLA in healthy donors (dated by TCRdb to the late 2010s). At the level of the whole study: An earlier analysis of several hundred of the donors reported 250 to 300 Gb of sequence data and around 120 million unique TCR beta sequences from approximately 180 million T cells. Typing coverage differed by locus: A, B, C, DRB1 and DQB1 were typed in about 620-630 donors, DQA1 in about 500, DPA1 in approximately 610, and DPB1 in just under 490. Of the 398 genotyped donors, around 81% fell in the genetic ancestry cluster associated with self-reported Caucasian donors. An early release that covered some 630 HLA-typed donors contained approximately 290 gigabases of sequencing data and tens of millions of unique TCR sequences. Among under 450 genotyped donors of the cohort, an average of around 240,000 unique TCR beta nucleotide sequences were sequenced per donor, 15% to 20% of them non-productive. A later genetic analysis used genome-wide SNP genotypes for about three fifths of the 666 donors, treating that subset as a discovery cohort. The study was designed to test whether signatures of past pathogen exposure could be identified by cataloging public T cell receptors. Both class I and class II loci were covered by HLA typing, at four-digit resolution. A separate validation cohort of roughly 130 different subjects was used in addition to the roughly 620-subject first cohort. A handful of DR-DQ haplotypes were handled as single units for association and clustering because linkage in the cohort was strong. In the later analysis, no new phenotypic data were used to find candidate immune exposures; instead, reliance was placed on TCR beta sequences and their occurrence across donors. Donor age, sex, ethnicity and CMV serostatus were compiled together with the repertoire data. In a later analysis, previously published TCR beta repertoires from several hundred donors were re-analyzed and high-resolution HLA genotyping was added so that TCR occurrence patterns could be studied. The study used immunosequencing to profile the T cell repertoires of 670 or so subjects and linked those repertoires to cytomegalovirus serostatus. All discovery cohort repertoires had been generated on a single sequencing platform. An earlier analysis of roughly 600 of the donors used high-throughput TCR beta sequencing to judge whether each TCR beta V gene segment behaved as functional or pseudogenic. High-throughput TCR immunosequencing, statistical association of individual TCRs with disease status, and machine learning were combined to predict cytomegalovirus infection status.

About this clone itself: Its binding antigen is unknown. The identical CDR3 is also encoded by other nucleotide sequences in the sample.

The cohort consisted of approximately 690 healthy bone marrow donors. Cohort members were all nominally healthy when sampled, although unrecorded immune exposures were likely present. The donor was CMV seronegative and was included in the group of a few hundred seronegative cohort members. Each donor provided a peripheral blood sample, and peripheral blood mononuclear cells were used for TCR beta sequencing. The Qiagen DNeasy Blood Extraction Kit was used to extract genomic DNA from the blood cell samples. Via the germline V gene, CDR1 is SGHNT and CDR2 YENEEA. The CDR3 runs 15 amino acids, cysteine and phenylalanine included. Just CDR3 DNA is preserved here, 45 bases in frame from base 1. V sheds 3 bases and J sheds 0 bases, leaving 9 bases between their ends. Library preparation was by the immunoSEQ multiplex PCR assay. A mixture of 60 forward primers for TCR Vbeta segments and 13 reverse primers for TCR Jbeta segments was used in the multiplex PCR. The CDR3 region of rearranged TCR beta genes was amplified from genomic DNA with a multiplex PCR assay. The Illumina HiSeq System was used to sequence the amplified TCR beta libraries as 87-base-pair reads. The paper's processing steps were these. A later analysis tallied tens of millions of unique TCR beta chains across the 550 to 850 repertoires, and approximately 11 million of those chains were shared by two or more donors. Raw reads were error-corrected and collapsed into unique sequences by a nearest-neighbor algorithm in which closely related sequences were merged to remove PCR and sequencing errors. Alignment of CDR3 sequences to IMGT reference sequences was used to assign V, D and J gene segments. For a sequence to be retained, a match of at least six nucleotides to both a V gene segment and a J gene segment was required. Rearrangements were classified as productive when the CDR3 lacked stop codons and remained in frame with V and J, and all other rearrangements were classified as non-productive. CDR3 was defined according to IMGT convention as the region running from the second conserved V-encoded cysteine to the conserved J-encoded phenylalanine. The earlier analysis of some 580 of the donors excluded any sequence lacking an unambiguous match to a single V gene segment. An earlier analysis of about 600 of the donors called V segments functional above 56.7% productive rearrangements and segregating when the between-donor standard deviation exceeded 5%. A statistical classification framework was developed to diagnose cytomegalovirus status using the catalog of TCR beta chain sequences. V and J gene assignment, in a later analysis, came from comparing TCR nucleotide sequences with IMGT/GENE-DB human TR gene sequences. Using the TCRdist pipeline, a later analysis assigned CDR3 sequences along with most-parsimonious VDJ recombination scenarios. A later analysis defined each TCR beta chain by its CDR3 amino acid sequence plus V-gene family, and excluded reads lacking a unique V-gene family. As a way to deal with suspected cross-contamination and a sequencing artifact, a later analysis dropped 592 nucleotide sequences that were highly shared and had low generation probability. In a later analysis, a clonal expansion index for each public chain was calculated from normalized within-repertoire ranks of inferred template counts. In a later analysis, generation probabilities were computed using a VDJ recombination model fitted to out-of-frame rearrangements, and the results were checked against IGoR. A later analysis scored TCR-TCR, TCR-HLA and TCR-CMV co-occurrence with hypergeometric tests, applying a repertoire-size bias correction to TCR pairs. To estimate false discovery rates, a later analysis permuted the HLA or CMV assignments 20 times. In a later analysis, co-occurring TCRs were grouped using DBSCAN, and TCRdist sequence similarity was added for clustering within HLA-allele-positive subsets. Repertoires with fewer than 30,000 or more than 120,000 public chains, plus five repertoires with anomalous nucleotide sharing, were excluded from co-occurrence clustering. TCRdb provides this immuneACCESS table in a form limited to in-frame rearrangements. Some clones are lacking; in checked studies, under half of them reflect an unresolved V gene, and why the rest are absent is not known. V and J calls plus clone size are reproduced from that table; the DNA served to infer D and trimming. The sample's clone listing holds 41,000 or so clones. Under 8% of the sample rests with the top ten.

Overall study results and their limits: The authors suggested that the approach could potentially be generalized to other disease states and immunological phenotypes. In a later analysis, HLA-associated TCR beta chains showed more clonal expansion and lower generation probabilities than non-associated chains that were equally common. Because counts were too low, about 18 rarely observed V segments, including chromosome 9 orphons, were excluded from the earlier analysis of several hundred of the donors. The classifier was reported to diagnose cytomegalovirus status with high specificity and sensitivity in both the original and validation cohorts. A few of the identified cytomegalovirus-associated TCR beta chains were confirmed in vitro to be specific for cytomegalovirus antigens. V-gene and J-gene trimming of TCR beta chains was associated with a missense DCLRE1C variant in a later genetic analysis, and the association was replicated in an independent cohort. According to a later analysis, parvovirus B19, influenza, CMV and Epstein-Barr virus appeared linked to several top co-occurrence clusters. HLA typing was unavailable for some donors at each locus, so association tests used only the typed subset. When HLA alleles, especially DR and DQ, strongly co-occurred, TCR associations were difficult to assign to individual alleles. At a false discovery rate of 0.05, a later analysis linked around 15,000 TCR beta sequences to specific HLA alleles. A cluster of highly shared sequence variants was judged likely to represent a technical artifact of the sequencing pipeline. A later analysis found that most CMV-associated TCR beta chains appeared HLA-restricted, with HLA associations seemingly driven largely by CMV exposure. A further reported finding was that TCR beta sequences accurately predicted the HLA-A and HLA-B alleles for most subjects in the first cohort. An earlier analysis of approximately 540 of the donors showed that most TCR beta V segments appeared in productive rearrangements either about 87% or about 30% of the time, which broadly matched IMGT annotations. A later genetic analysis reported fewer N-insertions in productive TCRs among donors in an Asian-associated ancestry cluster than the roughly 700-donor mean. A later analysis found that TCR association rates varied across HLA loci, with DRB1 alleles showing the most associated TCRs and HLA-C alleles the fewest. The presence/absence analyses assumed that sequencing depth was roughly uniform across donors, and that assumption may not be true. Across donors, most TCR sequences were observed very rarely, whereas some public TCRs were present in many individuals. In this cohort, only TCR beta chains were sequenced, and detectable features were limited by the absence of alpha or paired-chain data. Linkage disequilibrium might explain the correlated functional status among segregating V segments, but an unknown experimental factor could not be ruled out. A total of roughly 160 TCR beta chains were listed by the study as associated with cytomegalovirus. Some IMGT-functional V segments, including TRBV6-2 and TRBV6-3, could not be distinguished by the 87-base-pair reads and were therefore excluded. For the cohort, immune exposure information was limited to CMV serostatus.

The V and J genes are TRBV11-3 and TRBJ2-1; TRBD2 might be the D gene, on 5 matching bases. The sequenced sample was PBMCs. This sequence was found in a man younger than 40 in good health and CMV-seronegative. CDR3 sequence: CASSFSGSSYNEQFF. The DNA sequence reads TGTGCCAGCAGCTTCAGCGGCAGCTCCTACAATGAGCAGTTCTTC.